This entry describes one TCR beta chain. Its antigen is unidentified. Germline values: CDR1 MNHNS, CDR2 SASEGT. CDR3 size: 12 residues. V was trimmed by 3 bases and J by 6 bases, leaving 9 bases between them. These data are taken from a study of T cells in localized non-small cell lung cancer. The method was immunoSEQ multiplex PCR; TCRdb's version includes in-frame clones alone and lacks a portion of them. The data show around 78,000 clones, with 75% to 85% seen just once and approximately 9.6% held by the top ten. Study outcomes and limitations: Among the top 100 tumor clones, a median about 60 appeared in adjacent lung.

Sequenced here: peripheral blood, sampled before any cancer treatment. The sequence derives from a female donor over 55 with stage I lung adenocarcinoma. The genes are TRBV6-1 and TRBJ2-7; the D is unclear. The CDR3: CASSDHGSEQYF. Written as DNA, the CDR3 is TGTGCCAGCAGTGACCATGGTAGCGAGCAGTACTTC.